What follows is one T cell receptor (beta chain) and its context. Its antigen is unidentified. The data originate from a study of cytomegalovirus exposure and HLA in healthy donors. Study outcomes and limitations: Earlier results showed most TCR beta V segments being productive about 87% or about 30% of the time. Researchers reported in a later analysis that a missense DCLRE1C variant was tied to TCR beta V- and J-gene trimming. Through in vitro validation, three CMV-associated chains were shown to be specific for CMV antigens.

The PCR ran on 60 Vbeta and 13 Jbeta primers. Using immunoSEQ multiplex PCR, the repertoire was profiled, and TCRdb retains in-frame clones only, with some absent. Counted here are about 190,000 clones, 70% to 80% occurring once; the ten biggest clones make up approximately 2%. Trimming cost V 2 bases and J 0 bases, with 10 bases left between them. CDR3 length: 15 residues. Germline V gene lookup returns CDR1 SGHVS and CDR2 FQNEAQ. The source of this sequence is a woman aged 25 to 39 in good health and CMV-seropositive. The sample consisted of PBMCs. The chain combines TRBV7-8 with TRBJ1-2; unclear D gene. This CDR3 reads CASSLRLVTNYGYTF. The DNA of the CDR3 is TGTGCCAGCAGCTTAAGATTAGTTACTAACTATGGCTACACCTTC.